This T cell receptor beta chain was retrieved from a study of blood T cell repertoires in COVID-19. Study at large: The study drew acute and convalescent COVID-19 samples from the United States, Italy and Spain.

The V gene's germline CDR1 is KGHSH and CDR2 LQKENI. This CDR3 region has 13 residues. The V gene lost 6 bases and the J gene lost 2 bases, with 10 bases spanning the gap. Sequencing was performed with immunoSEQ multiplex PCR; in TCRdb, only in-frame clones are kept and a portion is missing. Of roughly 250,000 clones detected, about 80% appear once; the ten largest clones hold approximately 4.9%. Sequencing was done on a sample of peripheral blood. This TCR came from a woman aged 80 or older with active or convalescent COVID-19. The chain employs TRBV18 and TRBJ2-5; D not resolved. The CDR3 DNA follows: TGTGCCAGCTCCTGGGCAGTACAAGAGACCCAGTACTTC. This translates into CASSWAVQETQYF.